The 22 T cell receptor beta chains below come from one sample, sequenced in a study of cytomegalovirus exposure and HLA in healthy donors. The PCR had 60 Vbeta and 13 Jbeta primers. Sequencing used immunoSEQ multiplex PCR; TCRdb keeps in-frame clones, though not all of them. In the table there are 150,000 to 200,000 clones, around four fifths of which are singletons. Sequencing was performed on PBMCs. The receptors derive from a woman aged 45-65 years in good health and CMV-seropositive.

This clone was observed once. The J gene is TRBJ2-2, the V gene TRBV5-1; D not certain. The CDR3 sequence is 13 residues long. Germline lookup yields CDR1 SGHRS and CDR2 YFSETQ. Between the trimmed V and J ends, which lost 4 bases and 3 bases, there was a span of 7 bases. Here the CDR3 reads CASSPQDTGELFF. The CDR3 DNA follows: TGCGCCAGCAGCCCCCAGGACACCGGGGAGCTGTTTTTT.

The chain is built from TRBV29-1 and TRBJ2-5; 9 bases agree with TRBD1. CDR1 and CDR2 from the germline V gene are SQVTM and ANQGSEA. Losses at the gene ends were 4 bases for V and 5 bases for J; bases not matched to a gene: 26. The CDR3 spans 20 residues. DNA for the CDR3: TGCAGCGTTGTGATCAGTCCGGGGACAGGGCTCTGGACGAGGGGGGAGACCCAGTACTTC. It codes for CSVVISPGTGLWTRGETQYF.

The chain recombines TRBV7-9 with TRBJ1-1; no definite D call. Germline-derived CDR1 and CDR2 are SEHNR and FQNEAQ (reference sequence). Trimming stripped 5 bases from V and 5 bases from J, with 24 bases between. The CDR3 loop spans 17 amino acids. CDR3 DNA: TGTGCCAGCAGCCCGTCCCGGGCCAGACTACGAGGGACTGAAGCTTTCTTT. Its translation is CASSPSRARLRGTEAFF.

The chain is built from TRBV14 and TRBJ2-7; tentatively, D is TRBD1 (5 bases). Germline V gene lookup returns CDR1 SGHDN and CDR2 FVKESK. The CDR3 totals 15 residues. V lost 1 base and J 2 bases, leaving 12 bases between the germline ends. The CDR3 sequence: CASSQGSGSAYEQYF. The CDR3 nucleotides read TGTGCCAGCAGCCAAGGGTCAGGGTCGGCCTACGAGCAGTACTTC.

The chain couples TRBV6-6 to TRBJ1-4, with 7 bases that match TRBD1. The length of the CDR3 is 14 residues. Unmatched junction bases numbered 3, after V lost 4 bases and J lost 4 bases. CDR1 MNHNY and CDR2 SVGAGI come from the germline V gene (reference sequence). Written as DNA, the CDR3 is TGTGCCAGCAGTTGGGGACAGCTTAATGAAAAACTGTTTTTT. Its translation is CASSWGQLNEKLFF.

With respect to this clone: The junction departs from the called germline gene at one end, perhaps through a read error. The chain combines TRBV30 with TRBJ2-1, with 11 bases identical to TRBD2. The CDR3 contains 14 residues. Germline CDR1 GTSNPN, CDR2 SVGIG (reference sequence). The CDR3 nucleotides are TGTGCCTGGAAAGAATGGGTAGCGGGAGGGCGTAAGGTCTTC. Amino acids: CAWKEWVAGGRKVF.

This chain joins TRBV7-2 and TRBJ2-2, with TRBD2 identical over 11 bases. This CDR3 spans 16 amino acids. Trimming removed 5 bases from V and 6 bases from J; junction bases left unmatched: 8. CDR1 and CDR2 (germline): SGHTA, FQGNSA. CDR3 coding DNA: TGTGCCAGCAGCCCAAGTAGCGGGGGGGCCGCCGGGGAGCTGTTTTTT. Translation gives CASSPSSGGAAGELFF.

The V and J genes are TRBV2 and TRBJ2-6; the D gene is possibly TRBD1 (5 bases). V was clipped by 6 bases and J by 0 bases, with 18 bases between them. The CDR3 runs to 18 residues. In germline, CDR1 is SNHLY, CDR2 FYNNEI. CDR3 region: CASSKDGATLSGANVLTF. Here the CDR3 DNA reads TGTGCCAGCAGCAAAGATGGGGCGACCCTCTCTGGGGCCAACGTCCTGACTTTC. The full variable domain, completed using reference TRBV2 and TRBJ2-6, is EPEVTQTPSHQVTQMGQEVILRCVPISNHLYFYWYRQILGQKVEFLVSFYNNEISEKSEIFDDQFSVERPDGSNFTLKIRSTKLEDSAMYFCASSKDGATLSGANVLTFGAGSRLTVL.

The chain has TRBV29-1 and TRBJ2-7; D is perhaps TRBD2 (6 bases). The CDR3 runs to 13 residues. V was pared by 4 bases and J by 2 bases, with 12 bases between. CDR1 is SQVTM and CDR2 is ANQGSEA in the germline V gene. Here the CDR3 reads CSVVARDPYEQYF. The CDR3 DNA is TGCAGCGTTGTCGCGCGGGACCCCTACGAGCAGTACTTC.

The chain employs TRBV15 and TRBJ1-3; TRBD1 aligns across 9 bases. This CDR3 has 17 amino acids. The V gene's germline CDR1 is LNHNV and CDR2 YYDKDF (reference sequence). Trimming cost V 6 bases and J 0 bases; bases outside gene matches: 9. The CDR3 DNA follows: TGTGCCACCAGGATGGGACAGGGACTATACTCTGGAAACACCATATATTTT. It translates to CATRMGQGLYSGNTIYF.

The chain employs TRBV7-8 and TRBJ2-2; 7 bases match TRBD2. CDR1 SGHVS and CDR2 FQNEAQ come from the germline V gene. Germline trimming cut 0 bases from V and 7 bases from J; bases unmatched to any gene: 2. CDR3 length: 14 amino acids. The CDR3 bases are TGTGCCAGCAGCTTAGCGGGGGGGGTCGGGGAGCTGTTTTTT. Its translation is CASSLAGGVGELFF.

This rearrangement joins TRBV2 to TRBJ1-1; D remains unclear. The V gene's germline CDR1 is SNHLY and CDR2 FYNNEI. CDR3 length equals 13 residues. The CDR3 protein is CADSPAGNPEAFF. For the CDR3, the DNA is TGTGCTGACTCCCCGGCGGGTAACCCTGAAGCTTTCTTT.

The chain carries TRBV27 and TRBJ2-7; 14 nucleotides line up with TRBD2. The CDR3 extends over 16 amino acids. The trim removed 6 bases at V and 4 bases at J, leaving 8 bases unmatched. Germline assignment: CDR1 MNHEY and CDR2 SMNVEV (reference sequence). CDR3 sequence reads: CASSIGTSGSKYEQYF. In DNA form, the CDR3 reads TGTGCCAGCAGCATCGGGACTAGCGGGAGCAAGTACGAGCAGTACTTC.

The V gene is TRBV5-6, the J gene TRBJ1-2, with D tentatively TRBD1 (6 bases). Trimming removed 0 bases from V and 8 bases from J, with 20 bases in between. Germline V gene data show CDR1 as SGHDT and CDR2 as YYEEEE. The CDR3 covers 16 residues. The CDR3 nucleotides are TGTGCCAGCAGCTTGGGACAGGTCCACTCAGGGTGGGGCTACACCTTC. This sequence encodes CASSLGQVHSGWGYTF.

This clone was counted between two and nine times. The chain is built from TRBV7-2 and TRBJ2-5; TRBD1 aligns across 7 bases. Germline V CDR1 and CDR2: SGHTA, FQGNSA. V was clipped by 5 bases and J by 2 bases; unmatched bases: 8. The CDR3 totals 15 residues. CDR3 loop: CASSQQGFLQETQYF. CDR3 coding DNA: TGTGCCAGCAGCCAACAGGGGTTCTTACAAGAGACCCAGTACTTC.

This clone came up once. The chain's CDR3 is CASSPDFRINTEAFF. The CDR3 nucleotides are TGTGCCAGCAGCCCCGATTTCAGGATCAACACTGAAGCTTTCTTT. This sequence joins TRBV7-8 and TRBJ1-1, with unresolved D. V lost 5 bases, J lost 2 bases, and 15 bases lay in between. The CDR3 extends over 15 amino acids. CDR1 is SGHVS and CDR2 is FQNEAQ in the germline V gene.

The CDR3: CASSSDRGHEQYF. Written as DNA, the CDR3 is TGTGCCAGCAGTTCTGACAGGGGCCACGAGCAGTACTTC. V and J are TRBV5-4 and TRBJ2-7; 8 nucleotides agree with TRBD1. With V trimmed by 5 bases and J by 5 bases, 6 bases remained unmatched. CDR1 SGHNT and CDR2 YYREEE come from the germline V gene (reference sequence). The CDR3 sequence is 13 residues long.

The gene calls are TRBV5-1 and TRBJ2-1, with no clear D. This CDR3 has 16 residues. The V and J ends lost 3 bases and 5 bases respectively, with 18 bases between them. Per germline, CDR1 SGHRS and CDR2 YFSETQ. CDR3: CASSSPNTNLDNEQFF. DNA of the CDR3: TGCGCCAGCAGCTCCCCAAACACCAACCTAGACAATGAGCAGTTCTTC.

Regarding this clone: Relative to the germline gene, one junction end is altered; a read error may explain this. The CDR3: CASRLAGGQETQYF. The CDR3 nucleotides are TGTGCCAGCAGATTAGCGGGAGGGCAAGAGACCCAGTACTTC. This sequence joins TRBV13 and TRBJ2-5, with TRBD2 matching 11 bases. The CDR3 is 14 amino acids. Germline V gene sequence: CDR1 PRHDT, CDR2 FYEKMQ (reference sequence). Looking up the rest from reference TRBV13 and TRBJ2-5 gives the full variable domain: AAGVIQSPRHLIKEKRETATLKCYPIPRHDTVYWYQQGPGQDPQFLISFYEKMQSDKGSIPDRFSAQQFSDYHSELNMSSLELGDSALYFCASRLAGGQETQYFGPGTRLLVL.

CDR3 bases: TGTGCCAGCAGTGCCCCACAGGGACCTGGTGGCTACACCTTC. Translation: CASSAPQGPGGYTF. This chain links TRBV28 with TRBJ1-2, with a possible D match to TRBD1 (6 bases). Germline CDR1 MDHEN, CDR2 SYDVKM. There are 14 residues in the CDR3. V gave up 5 bases and J gave up 7 bases, with 17 bases separating them.

Comments on this clone: The junction shows a germline mismatch at one end, possibly a read error. The chain carries TRBV7-3 and TRBJ1-1, with no clear D. The germline V gene encodes CDR1 SGHTA and CDR2 FQGTGA. The CDR3 runs 14 residues. The CDR3 here is CASSLSGINNEAFF. DNA of the CDR3: TGTGCCAGCAGCTTATCGGGGATTAACAATGAAGCTTTCTTT.

The chain combines TRBV4-1 with TRBJ1-4; no clear D. V shed 1 base and J shed 6 bases, with 12 bases lying between them. The CDR3 spans 15 residues. Per the germline V gene, CDR1 is MGHRA and CDR2 is YSYEKL. The CDR3 protein is CASSQARGGDEKLFF. CDR3 bases: TGCGCCAGCAGCCAAGCCCGAGGCGGGGATGAAAAACTGTTTTTT.